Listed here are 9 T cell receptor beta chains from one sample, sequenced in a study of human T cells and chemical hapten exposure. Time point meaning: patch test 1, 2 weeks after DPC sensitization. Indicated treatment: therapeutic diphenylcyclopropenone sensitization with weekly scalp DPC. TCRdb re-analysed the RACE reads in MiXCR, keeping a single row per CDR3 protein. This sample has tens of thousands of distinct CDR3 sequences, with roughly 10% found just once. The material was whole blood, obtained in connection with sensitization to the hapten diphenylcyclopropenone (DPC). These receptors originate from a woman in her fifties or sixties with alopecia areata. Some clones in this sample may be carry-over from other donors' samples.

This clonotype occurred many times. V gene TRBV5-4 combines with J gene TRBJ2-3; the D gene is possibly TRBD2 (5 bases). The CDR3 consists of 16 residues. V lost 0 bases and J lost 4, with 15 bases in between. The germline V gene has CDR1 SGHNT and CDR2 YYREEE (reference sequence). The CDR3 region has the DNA TGTGCCAGCAGCTTGGTGGGCGGGTACGGGCCAGATACGCAGTATTTT. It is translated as CASSLVGGYGPDTQYF.

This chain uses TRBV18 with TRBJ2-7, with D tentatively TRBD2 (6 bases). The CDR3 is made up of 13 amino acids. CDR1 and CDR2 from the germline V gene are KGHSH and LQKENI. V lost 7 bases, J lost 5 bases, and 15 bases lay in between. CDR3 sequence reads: CASLNGRDDEQYF. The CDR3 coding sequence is TGTGCCAGCTTGAATGGGCGGGACGACGAGCAGTACTTC.

As DNA, the CDR3 is TGTGCCAGCAGCATCGGGACTAGCGGCGAGATGAGCACAGATACGCAGTATTTT. This encodes CASSIGTSGEMSTDTQYF. This chain joins TRBV11-2 and TRBJ2-3, with 11 bases matching TRBD2. The CDR3 loop spans 18 amino acids. Per germline, CDR1 SGHAT and CDR2 FQNNGV. J gave up 0 bases and V 5 bases, and 10 bases lay outside the gene matches. The variable domain in full, completed from reference TRBV11-2 and TRBJ2-3, reads EAGVAQSPRYKIIEKRQSVAFWCNPISGHATLYWYQQILGQGPKLLIQFQNNGVVDDSQLPKDRFSAERLKGVDSTLKIQPAKLEDSAVYLCASSIGTSGEMSTDTQYFGPGTRLTVL.

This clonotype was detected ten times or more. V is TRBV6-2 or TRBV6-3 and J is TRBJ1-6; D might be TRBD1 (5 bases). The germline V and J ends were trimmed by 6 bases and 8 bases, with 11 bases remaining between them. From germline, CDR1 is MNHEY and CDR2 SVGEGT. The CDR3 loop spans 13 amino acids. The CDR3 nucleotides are TGTGCCAGCAGCCCCGGGACGTATTCACCCCTCCACTTT. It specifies CASSPGTYSPLHF.

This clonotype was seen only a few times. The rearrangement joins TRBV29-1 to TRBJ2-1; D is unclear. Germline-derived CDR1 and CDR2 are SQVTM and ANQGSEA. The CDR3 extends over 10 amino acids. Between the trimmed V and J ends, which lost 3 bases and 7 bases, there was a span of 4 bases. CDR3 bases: TGCAGCGTTGATACGAATGAGCAGTTCTTC. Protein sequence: CSVDTNEQFF.

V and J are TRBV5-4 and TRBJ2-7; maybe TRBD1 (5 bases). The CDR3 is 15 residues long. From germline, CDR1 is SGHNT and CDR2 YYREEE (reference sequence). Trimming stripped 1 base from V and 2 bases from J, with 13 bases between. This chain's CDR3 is CASSLPPGIAYEQYF. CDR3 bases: TGTGCCAGCAGCTTGCCTCCAGGGATAGCCTACGAGCAGTACTTC.

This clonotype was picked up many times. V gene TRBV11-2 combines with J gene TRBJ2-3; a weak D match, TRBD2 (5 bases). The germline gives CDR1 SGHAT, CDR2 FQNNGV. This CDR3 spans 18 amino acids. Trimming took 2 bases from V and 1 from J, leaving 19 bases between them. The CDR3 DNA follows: TGTGCCAGCAGCTTAATAGCTGGCGGGTCGGCGGGCACAGATACGCAGTATTTT. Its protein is CASSLIAGGSAGTDTQYF.

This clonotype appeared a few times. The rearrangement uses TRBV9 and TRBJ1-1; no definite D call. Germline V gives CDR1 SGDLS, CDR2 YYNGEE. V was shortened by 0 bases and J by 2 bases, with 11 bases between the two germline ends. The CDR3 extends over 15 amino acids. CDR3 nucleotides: TGTGCCAGCAGCGTAGTGGAAGGTATCAACACTGAAGCTTTCTTT. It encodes CASSVVEGINTEAFF.

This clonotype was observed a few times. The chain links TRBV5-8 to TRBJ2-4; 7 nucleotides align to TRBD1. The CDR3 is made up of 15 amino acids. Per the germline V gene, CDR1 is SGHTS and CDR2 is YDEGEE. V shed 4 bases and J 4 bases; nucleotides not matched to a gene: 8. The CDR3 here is CASSLRQGLKNIQYF. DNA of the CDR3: TGTGCCAGCAGCCTACGACAGGGTCTGAAAAACATTCAGTACTTC.